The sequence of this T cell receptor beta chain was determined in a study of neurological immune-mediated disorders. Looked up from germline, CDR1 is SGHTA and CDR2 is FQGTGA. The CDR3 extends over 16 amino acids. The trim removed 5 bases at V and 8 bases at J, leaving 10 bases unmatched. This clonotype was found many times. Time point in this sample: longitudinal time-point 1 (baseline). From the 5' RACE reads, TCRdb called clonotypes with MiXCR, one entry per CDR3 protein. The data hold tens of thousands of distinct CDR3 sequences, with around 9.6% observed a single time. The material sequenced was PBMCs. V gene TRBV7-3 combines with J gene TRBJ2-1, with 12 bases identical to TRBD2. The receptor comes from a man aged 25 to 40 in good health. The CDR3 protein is CASSTAGTSGLDEQFF. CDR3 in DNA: TGTGCCAGCAGCACCGCCGGGACTAGCGGGCTCGATGAGCAGTTCTTC.